This TCR beta chain came from a study of T cell repertoires in cytomegalovirus infection. This clonotype was observed a handful of times. Antigen: not known. Study results and limitations: Within the response measured ex vivo, HLA-C-restricted CMV-specific TCR beta clonotypes were dominant.

Germline CDR1 is SGHRS and CDR2 is YFSETQ. CDR3 length: 14 amino acids. Trimming cost V 1 base and J 4 bases, with 11 bases left between them. MiXCR, applied by TCRdb to the reads, yields one record per CDR3 protein. Of 490,000 or so distinct CDR3 sequences in the sample, approximately 11% were seen once. The chain joins TRBV5-1 to TRBJ1-2; a possible D gene is TRBD1 (6 bases). The receptor was isolated from a human donor in good health (CMV status not recorded). Some clones in this sample may be carry-over from other donors' samples. The specimen was PBMCs. Written as DNA, the CDR3 is TGCGCCAGCAGCTTGAGGGGGGAGGCCTATGGCTACACCTTC. Its translation is CASSLRGEAYGYTF.